What follows are 13 T cell receptor beta chains derived from one specimen sequenced in a study of shared clonotypes between healthy human individuals. Profiled with immunoSEQ multiplex PCR; TCRdb holds only in-frame clones, not every one. Of 2,100,000 or so clones in the sample, approximately 96% were seen once. Source material: naive CD4+ T cells sorted from blood. The sample's subset: CD45RA+ positively selected. Source of these receptors: a man aged 18 to 29 in good health.

The sample holds one count of this clone. The CDR3 here is CASSLFAGGTGELFF. The CDR3 region has the DNA TGTGCCAGCAGTTTATTCGCAGGGGGCACCGGGGAGCTGTTTTTT. The V gene is TRBV28, the J gene TRBJ2-2, with TRBD1 identical over 7 bases. V shed 1 base and J 4 bases; nucleotides not matched to a gene: 3. From germline, CDR1 is MDHEN and CDR2 SYDVKM. There are 15 residues in the CDR3.

The chain couples TRBV10-1 to TRBJ1-3; no clear D. The length of the CDR3 is 15 residues. Per the germline V gene, CDR1 is WNHNN and CDR2 is SYGVQD (reference sequence). V lost 3 bases, J lost 3 bases, and 12 bases lay in between. CDR3 sequence: CASSDPGSRGNTIYF. The CDR3 DNA sequence: TGCGCCAGCAGTGACCCTGGAAGTCGTGGAAACACCATATATTTT.

This clone has a single count. The rearrangement joins TRBV6-1 to TRBJ1-5; a weak D match, TRBD1 (5 bases). V was cut by 2 bases and J by 0 bases, with 11 bases left in between. In germline, CDR1 is MNHNS, CDR2 SASEGT. The CDR3 consists of 16 residues. The CDR3 protein is CASSERGSPSNQPQHF. CDR3 DNA sequence: TGTGCCAGCAGTGAAAGGGGATCCCCTAGCAATCAGCCCCAGCATTTT.

The V and J genes are TRBV30 and TRBJ2-1, with TRBD1 identical over 7 bases. J lost 3 bases, V lost 0 bases, and 5 bases had no gene match. CDR1 is GTSNPN, CDR2 SVGIG, per germline (reference sequence). This CDR3 has 15 amino acids. This CDR3 is CAWSVVQGFYNEQFF. CDR3 in DNA: TGTGCCTGGAGTGTTGTACAGGGGTTCTACAATGAGCAGTTCTTC. Filled out from reference TRBV30 and TRBJ2-1, the complete variable domain reads SQTIHQWPATLVQPVGSPLSLECTVEGTSNPNLYWYRQAAGRGLQLLFYSVGIGQISSEVPQNLSASRPQDRQFILSSKKLLLSDSGFYLCAWSVVQGFYNEQFFGPGTRLTVL.

This chain joins TRBV6-1 and TRBJ2-7; D is uncertain. The V gene lost 8 bases and the J gene lost 1 base, with 12 bases spanning the gap. The CDR3 extends over 13 amino acids. CDR1 and CDR2 from the germline V gene are MNHNS and SASEGT. The CDR3 DNA follows: TGTGCCAGCGTGGCAGTGCCTTCCTACGAGCAGTACTTC. The encoded protein is CASVAVPSYEQYF.

As to this clone: One end of the junction fails to match germline, which may point to a read error. The rearrangement links TRBV10-1 to TRBJ2-2; D may be TRBD2 (5 bases). Germline CDR1 WNHNN, CDR2 SYGVQD (reference sequence). The CDR3 loop spans 13 amino acids. The CDR3: CASSVGETGELFF. The CDR3 coding sequence is TGCGCCAGTAGTGTTGGGGAGACCGGGGAGCTGTTTTTT.

The V and J genes are TRBV18 and TRBJ2-1; 10 bases agree with TRBD2. After removal of 0 bases from V and 5 bases from J, the junction contained 7 bases not matched to a gene. The length of the CDR3 is 17 residues. Germline V gene lookup returns CDR1 KGHSH and CDR2 LQKENI. The CDR3 is CASSPPVGAGGDNEQFF. The DNA of the CDR3 is TGTGCCAGCTCACCACCGGTAGGAGCGGGAGGGGACAATGAGCAGTTCTTC.

The chain joins TRBV27 to TRBJ2-7, with unresolved D. CDR3 length: 13 residues. CDR1 and CDR2 (germline): MNHEY, SMNVEV (reference sequence). V gave up 6 bases and J gave up 2 bases, with 11 bases separating them. For the CDR3, the DNA is TGTGCCAGCAGACCGGACGGACCCTACGAGCAGTACTTC. Its translation is CASRPDGPYEQYF.

V and J are TRBV9 and TRBJ1-1, with D perhaps matching TRBD1 (6 bases). V gave up 0 bases and J gave up 6 bases, with 12 bases separating them. From germline, CDR1 is SGDLS and CDR2 YYNGEE. There are 14 residues in the CDR3. The CDR3 DNA reads TGTGCCAGCAGCGTAGGGACAGTGGTCGCTGAAGCTTTCTTT. Its translation is CASSVGTVVAEAFF.

This rearrangement joins TRBV7-2 to TRBJ1-5, with TRBD1 as a possible D gene (6 bases). Trimming stripped 4 bases from V and 7 bases from J, with 11 bases between. The CDR3 covers 13 residues. Germline V CDR1 and CDR2: SGHTA, FQGNSA. CDR3 sequence: CASSSQGEQPQHF. The CDR3 nucleotides read TGTGCCAGCAGCTCACAGGGTGAACAGCCCCAGCATTTT.

V is TRBV7-2 and J is TRBJ2-5, with D perhaps matching TRBD1 (5 bases). Germline V gives CDR1 SGHTA, CDR2 FQGNSA. The CDR3 is 16 amino acids. Trimming removed 3 bases from V and 3 bases from J, with 17 bases in between. Written as DNA, the CDR3 is TGTGCCAGCAGCTTCTCCATGATTGCAGGGAAAGAGACCCAGTACTTC. Protein: CASSFSMIAGKETQYF.

The chain links TRBV5-6 to TRBJ2-2, with D perhaps being TRBD1 or TRBD2 (5 bases each). Trimming removed 1 base from V and 9 bases from J, with 16 bases in between. The CDR3 extends over 15 amino acids. Germline values: CDR1 SGHDT, CDR2 YYEEEE. The CDR3 spells CASSLLRDPGRELFF. The CDR3 region has the DNA TGTGCCAGCAGCTTGCTCCGGGACCCCGGCCGGGAGCTGTTTTTT.

The V and J genes are TRBV7-2 and TRBJ2-7; D gene unclear. The CDR3 loop spans 13 amino acids. Trimming shortened V by 0 bases and J by 2 bases, and 5 bases separated the two germline ends. CDR1 and CDR2 (germline): SGHTA, FQGNSA. The CDR3 region has the DNA TGTGCCAGCAGCTTAGCGGCCCCCTACGAGCAGTACTTC. It is translated as CASSLAAPYEQYF.